A selection of T cell receptor beta chains follows, all from one sample in a study of blood T cells in healthy people across ages. TCRdb re-called the 5' RACE reads through MiXCR, storing one row per CDR3 protein. The sample holds about 800,000 distinct CDR3 sequences, 20% to 25% seen once. The same sample was also studied in work on T cells of mothers and their children.

The sequencing sample was made of blood. The receptors derive from a boy between 10 and 17 years old in good health. Both conserved end residues are part of each CDR3. Each record gives: V gene, D gene, clone size, J gene, CDR3 protein, CDR3 DNA. D genes are given only for firm matches. The size field is filled for only some rows; it gives once, few, many or a size class.

V gene: TRBV7-2; D gene: -; clone size: -; J gene: TRBJ2-1; CDR3 protein: CASSLGQLYNEQFF; CDR3 DNA: TGTGCCAGCAGCTTAGGCCAGTTATACAATGAGCAGTTCTTC
V gene: TRBV7-2; D gene: TRBD2; clone size: -; J gene: TRBJ2-5; CDR3 protein: CASSLPKGWLAEETQHF; CDR3 DNA: TGTGCCAGCAGCTTACCCAAAGGGTGGCTAGCGGAAGAGACCCAGCACTTC
V gene: TRBV4-1; D gene: -; clone size: -; J gene: TRBJ1-2; CDR3 protein: CASSQVRDIYGYTF; CDR3 DNA: TGCGCCAGCAGCCAAGTCCGTGACATCTATGGCTACACCTTC
V gene: TRBV11-2; D gene: -; clone size: few; J gene: TRBJ2-7; CDR3 protein: CASSSHLGEQYF; CDR3 DNA: TGTGCCAGCAGCTCCCACCTCGGCGAGCAGTACTTC
V gene: TRBV7-3; D gene: -; clone size: -; J gene: TRBJ2-1; CDR3 protein: CASSAGPPGPNNEQFF; CDR3 DNA: TGTGCCAGCAGCGCGGGACCACCGGGGCCAAACAATGAGCAGTTCTTC
V gene: TRBV12-3/TRBV12-4; D gene: -; clone size: few; J gene: TRBJ2-7; CDR3 protein: CASSPDRFSYYEQYF; CDR3 DNA: TGTGCCAGCAGTCCAGACAGGTTCTCCTACTACGAGCAGTACTTC
V gene: TRBV19; D gene: -; clone size: -; J gene: TRBJ1-5; CDR3 protein: CASSTLGRGDQPQHF; CDR3 DNA: TGTGCCAGTAGTACCCTAGGGAGAGGTGATCAGCCCCAGCATTTT
V gene: TRBV4-3; D gene: TRBD1; clone size: -; J gene: TRBJ1-1; CDR3 protein: CASSPGTVSWEAFF; CDR3 DNA: TGCGCCAGCAGCCCTGGGACAGTCTCTTGGGAAGCTTTCTTT
V gene: TRBV11-2; D gene: TRBD2; clone size: -; J gene: TRBJ2-7; CDR3 protein: CASSRLAEPYEQYF; CDR3 DNA: TGTGCCAGCAGCCGACTAGCGGAACCCTACGAGCAGTACTTC
V gene: TRBV5-1; D gene: TRBD1; clone size: -; J gene: TRBJ2-3; CDR3 protein: CASSLTGGRFSDTQYF; CDR3 DNA: TGCGCCAGCAGCCTGACAGGGGGCAGATTTTCAGATACGCAGTATTTT
V gene: TRBV29-1; D gene: -; clone size: once; J gene: TRBJ2-5; CDR3 protein: CSVVRWDLVETQYF; CDR3 DNA: TGCAGCGTTGTGAGGTGGGACCTGGTGGAGACCCAGTACTTC
V gene: TRBV20-1; D gene: TRBD2; clone size: few; J gene: TRBJ2-3; CDR3 protein: CSNIIAGDPTDTQYF; CDR3 DNA: TGCAGCAACATAATAGCGGGAGACCCCACAGATACGCAGTATTTT
V gene: TRBV4-3; D gene: -; clone size: few; J gene: TRBJ2-1; CDR3 protein: CASSPGVKSSYNEQFF; CDR3 DNA: TGCGCCAGCAGCCCGGGGGTTAAGAGCTCCTACAATGAGCAGTTCTTC
V gene: TRBV11-2; D gene: TRBD1; clone size: -; J gene: TRBJ2-5; CDR3 protein: CASSWGRDSKETQYF; CDR3 DNA: TGTGCCAGCAGCTGGGGCCGGGACAGTAAAGAGACCCAGTACTTC
V gene: TRBV6-5; D gene: TRBD2; clone size: -; J gene: TRBJ2-1; CDR3 protein: CASSYTPGLAGTGEQFF; CDR3 DNA: TGTGCCAGCAGTTATACACCGGGACTAGCGGGAACGGGTGAGCAGTTCTTC
V gene: TRBV4-3; D gene: -; clone size: many; J gene: TRBJ2-5; CDR3 protein: CASSQGSGYQETQYF; CDR3 DNA: TGCGCCAGCAGCCAAGGATCTGGCTATCAAGAGACCCAGTACTTC
V gene: TRBV2; D gene: -; clone size: few; J gene: TRBJ2-1; CDR3 protein: CASSGTADYNEQFF; CDR3 DNA: TGTGCCAGCAGTGGGACAGCCGACTACAATGAGCAGTTCTTC
V gene: TRBV29-1; D gene: -; clone size: -; J gene: TRBJ1-1; CDR3 protein: CSVDRGWNTEAFF; CDR3 DNA: TGCAGCGTTGACAGGGGTTGGAACACTGAAGCTTTCTTT
V gene: TRBV6-5; D gene: TRBD1; clone size: -; J gene: TRBJ2-5; CDR3 protein: CASSRTGAMGETQYF; CDR3 DNA: TGTGCCAGCAGTCGTACAGGGGCCATGGGGGAGACCCAGTACTTC
V gene: TRBV14; D gene: TRBD2; clone size: few; J gene: TRBJ2-1; CDR3 protein: CAGSQDTAGGPYNEQFF; CDR3 DNA: TGTGCCGGCAGCCAAGATACGGCGGGAGGGCCCTACAATGAGCAGTTCTTC
V gene: TRBV20-1; D gene: -; clone size: -; J gene: TRBJ2-2; CDR3 protein: CSARDKMIGRIRGELFF; CDR3 DNA: TGCAGTGCTAGGGATAAGATGATAGGACGTATTCGCGGGGAGCTGTTTTTT
V gene: TRBV28; D gene: TRBD2; clone size: -; J gene: TRBJ2-1; CDR3 protein: CASSSYWTSSYNEQFF; CDR3 DNA: TGTGCCAGCAGTTCTTACTGGACTAGCTCCTACAATGAGCAGTTCTTC
V gene: TRBV5-1; D gene: TRBD1; clone size: few; J gene: TRBJ2-5; CDR3 protein: CASSFPDRDETQYF; CDR3 DNA: TGCGCCAGCAGCTTCCCGGACAGGGATGAGACCCAGTACTTC
V gene: TRBV29-1; D gene: -; clone size: -; J gene: TRBJ2-3; CDR3 protein: CSVETPQGLQANGGTDTQYF; CDR3 DNA: TGCAGCGTTGAAACCCCTCAGGGACTTCAGGCTAATGGGGGCACAGATACGCAGTATTTT
V gene: TRBV5-1; D gene: -; clone size: -; J gene: TRBJ2-3; CDR3 protein: CASSLGASWDTQYF; CDR3 DNA: TGCGCCAGCAGCTTGGGGGCTTCATGGGATACGCAGTATTTT
V gene: TRBV7-8; D gene: -; clone size: -; J gene: TRBJ2-2; CDR3 protein: CASTPLRSTGELFF; CDR3 DNA: TGTGCCAGCACCCCTCTTCGGTCGACCGGGGAGCTGTTTTTT
V gene: TRBV7-2; D gene: TRBD2; clone size: -; J gene: TRBJ2-7; CDR3 protein: CASSFHSGSGTYEQYF; CDR3 DNA: TGTGCCAGCAGCTTTCATAGCGGGAGTGGAACCTACGAGCAGTACTTC
V gene: TRBV6-2/TRBV6-3; D gene: -; clone size: -; J gene: TRBJ1-5; CDR3 protein: CASSYSQVYGNQPQHF; CDR3 DNA: TGTGCCAGCAGTTACTCTCAGGTATATGGCAATCAGCCCCAGCATTTT
V gene: TRBV6-1; D gene: -; clone size: -; J gene: TRBJ2-7; CDR3 protein: CASSEAGREKQYF; CDR3 DNA: TGTGCCAGCAGTGAAGCAGGCCGGGAGAAGCAGTACTTC
V gene: TRBV7-2; D gene: TRBD2; clone size: -; J gene: TRBJ2-7; CDR3 protein: CASSEGTSVSYEQYF; CDR3 DNA: TGTGCCAGCAGCGAAGGGACTAGCGTTAGCTACGAGCAGTACTTC
V gene: TRBV12-3/TRBV12-4; D gene: TRBD1; clone size: -; J gene: TRBJ2-7; CDR3 protein: CASTVRTGDYEQYF; CDR3 DNA: TGTGCCAGTACTGTCAGGACAGGGGACTACGAGCAGTACTTC
V gene: TRBV4-1; D gene: -; clone size: -; J gene: TRBJ1-1; CDR3 protein: CASTGDVMNTEAFF; CDR3 DNA: TGCGCCAGCACTGGGGATGTAATGAACACTGAAGCTTTCTTT
V gene: TRBV18; D gene: -; clone size: -; J gene: TRBJ2-7; CDR3 protein: CASSPTTSYEQYF; CDR3 DNA: TGTGCCAGCTCACCAACTACATCCTACGAGCAGTACTTC
V gene: TRBV21-1; D gene: -; clone size: -; J gene: TRBJ2-1; CDR3 protein: CASSRDGIASGRFKYNEQFF; CDR3 DNA: TGTGCCAGCAGCAGAGATGGTATCGCTAGCGGGAGGTTTAAGTACAATGAGCAGTTCTTC
V gene: TRBV7-3; D gene: -; clone size: few; J gene: TRBJ2-3; CDR3 protein: CASSLTSVTGQDTQYF; CDR3 DNA: TGTGCCAGCAGCTTAACATCGGTGACAGGCCAAGATACGCAGTATTTT
V gene: TRBV28; D gene: TRBD1; clone size: few; J gene: TRBJ2-7; CDR3 protein: CASSRRDRGEQYF; CDR3 DNA: TGTGCCAGCAGTCGCCGGGACAGGGGCGAGCAGTACTTC
V gene: TRBV27; D gene: -; clone size: -; J gene: TRBJ2-1; CDR3 protein: CASSLMNSYNEQFF; CDR3 DNA: TGTGCCAGCAGTTTAATGAACTCCTACAATGAGCAGTTCTTC
V gene: TRBV6-1; D gene: TRBD1; clone size: few; J gene: TRBJ1-2; CDR3 protein: CASSPQGQAYGYTF; CDR3 DNA: TGTGCCAGCAGTCCCCAGGGACAGGCCTATGGCTACACCTTC
V gene: TRBV12-3/TRBV12-4; D gene: -; clone size: few; J gene: TRBJ1-3; CDR3 protein: CASSPGQNTIYF; CDR3 DNA: TGTGCCAGCAGTCCGGGCCAAAACACCATATATTTT
V gene: TRBV6-5; D gene: -; clone size: -; J gene: TRBJ1-3; CDR3 protein: CASSYSWVQGPGNTIYF; CDR3 DNA: TGTGCCAGCAGTTACTCGTGGGTCCAGGGGCCAGGAAACACCATATATTTT
V gene: TRBV12-3/TRBV12-4; D gene: -; clone size: many; J gene: TRBJ1-2; CDR3 protein: CASSLRDGYTF; CDR3 DNA: TGTGCCAGCAGCTTACGGGATGGCTACACCTTC
V gene: TRBV9; D gene: -; clone size: few; J gene: TRBJ2-5; CDR3 protein: CASSVGQKLETQYF; CDR3 DNA: TGTGCCAGCAGCGTAGGACAGAAGTTGGAGACCCAGTACTTC
V gene: TRBV29-1; D gene: TRBD1; clone size: -; J gene: TRBJ2-4; CDR3 protein: CSGTGGDRGAAKNIQYF; CDR3 DNA: TGCAGCGGGACAGGGGGAGATAGGGGAGCGGCCAAAAACATTCAGTACTTC
V gene: TRBV20-1; D gene: -; clone size: -; J gene: TRBJ1-1; CDR3 protein: CSTKSGRASGNTEAFF; CDR3 DNA: TGCAGTACTAAGTCAGGGAGGGCTTCGGGGAACACTGAAGCTTTCTTT
V gene: TRBV11-2; D gene: -; clone size: -; J gene: TRBJ2-1; CDR3 protein: CASSLDEAVINEQFF; CDR3 DNA: TGTGCCAGCAGCTTAGATGAGGCAGTGATCAATGAGCAGTTCTTC
V gene: TRBV6-5; D gene: -; clone size: -; J gene: TRBJ2-2; CDR3 protein: CASSYWVNTGELFF; CDR3 DNA: TGTGCCAGCAGTTACTGGGTGAACACCGGGGAGCTGTTTTTT
V gene: TRBV6-2/TRBV6-3; D gene: -; clone size: few; J gene: TRBJ1-5; CDR3 protein: CASSPAGSGNQPQHF; CDR3 DNA: TGTGCCAGCAGTCCAGCGGGCAGCGGCAATCAGCCCCAGCATTTT
V gene: TRBV5-1; D gene: TRBD2; clone size: -; J gene: TRBJ2-7; CDR3 protein: CASSNGGSFFEQYF; CDR3 DNA: TGCGCCAGCAGCAACGGGGGGTCATTTTTTGAGCAGTACTTC
V gene: TRBV11-2; D gene: -; clone size: few; J gene: TRBJ2-5; CDR3 protein: CASSFGVDEETQYF; CDR3 DNA: TGTGCCAGCAGCTTCGGTGTTGATGAAGAGACCCAGTACTTC
V gene: TRBV29-1; D gene: -; clone size: -; J gene: TRBJ2-3; CDR3 protein: CSVEDETDTQYF; CDR3 DNA: TGCAGCGTTGAAGATGAGACAGATACGCAGTATTTT
V gene: TRBV4-3; D gene: -; clone size: -; J gene: TRBJ2-5; CDR3 protein: CASSQEQGRYF; CDR3 DNA: TGCGCCAGCAGCCAAGAACAGGGACGGTACTTC
V gene: TRBV6-2/TRBV6-3; D gene: TRBD1; clone size: few; J gene: TRBJ1-2; CDR3 protein: CASSYATGDYGYTF; CDR3 DNA: TGTGCCAGCAGTTACGCCACAGGGGACTATGGCTACACCTTC
V gene: TRBV20-1; D gene: TRBD1; clone size: -; J gene: TRBJ2-5; CDR3 protein: CSARDMDRAGETQYF; CDR3 DNA: TGCAGTGCTAGAGACATGGACAGGGCGGGCGAGACCCAGTACTTC
V gene: TRBV10-3; D gene: TRBD2; clone size: few; J gene: TRBJ2-7; CDR3 protein: CAISGGVAGADEQYF; CDR3 DNA: TGTGCCATCAGTGGGGGGGTAGCGGGAGCCGACGAGCAGTACTTC
V gene: TRBV21-1; D gene: -; clone size: -; J gene: TRBJ1-6; CDR3 protein: CASSKARRPGRNSPLHF; CDR3 DNA: TGTGCCAGCAGCAAAGCGCGTCGGCCAGGGAGAAATTCACCCCTCCACTTT
V gene: TRBV6-2/TRBV6-3; D gene: -; clone size: -; J gene: TRBJ2-5; CDR3 protein: CASSTGQLGQETQYF; CDR3 DNA: TGTGCCAGCAGCACCGGACAGCTCGGGCAAGAGACCCAGTACTTC
V gene: TRBV10-3; D gene: TRBD1; clone size: -; J gene: TRBJ2-7; CDR3 protein: CAISDRGGTGNVEQYF; CDR3 DNA: TGTGCCATCAGTGATAGAGGCGGGACAGGGAATGTTGAGCAGTACTTC
V gene: TRBV7-6; D gene: TRBD1; clone size: few; J gene: TRBJ2-7; CDR3 protein: CASSMGTGSYEQYF; CDR3 DNA: TGTGCCAGCAGCATGGGGACAGGGAGTTACGAGCAGTACTTC
V gene: TRBV20-1; D gene: TRBD2; clone size: -; J gene: TRBJ2-1; CDR3 protein: CSASGSSGSDEQFF; CDR3 DNA: TGCAGTGCTAGCGGGTCTAGCGGGAGCGATGAGCAGTTCTTC
V gene: TRBV20-1; D gene: -; clone size: -; J gene: TRBJ2-4; CDR3 protein: CSAPKSSSLAKNIQYF; CDR3 DNA: TGCAGTGCTCCAAAATCCTCTTCGTTAGCCAAAAACATTCAGTACTTC